What follows are 29 T cell receptor beta chains derived from one specimen sequenced in a study of shared clonotypes between healthy human individuals. Here immunoSEQ multiplex PCR was the method, and the copy in TCRdb shows in-frame clones only, minus some. The table records hundreds of thousands of clones, around 95% of them present only once. CD45RO-negative, CCR7-selected cells formed the naive CD8 fraction, which excluded terminally differentiated effector memory CD45RA+ cells. Material for sequencing was naive CD8+ T cells sorted from blood. Receptor source: a woman in her 30s in good health.

V is TRBV4-1 and J is TRBJ1-5; D not certain. Germline assignment: CDR1 MGHRA and CDR2 YSYEKL. This CDR3 comprises 14 residues. V gave up 3 bases and J gave up 3 bases, with 9 bases separating them. As DNA, the CDR3 is TGCGCCAGCAGCCAGGGGAGATTCAATCAGCCCCAGCATTTT. It encodes CASSQGRFNQPQHF.

This clone occurred once. The V gene is TRBV9, the J gene TRBJ2-7; no reliable D call. The CDR3 runs to 15 residues. Germline CDR1 is SGDLS and CDR2 is YYNGEE. The V gene lost 4 bases and the J gene lost 0 bases, with 14 bases spanning the gap. In DNA form, the CDR3 reads TGTGCCAGCAGCCCTCCGGCGGCCTCCTCCTACGAGCAGTACTTC. The encoded protein is CASSPPAASSYEQYF.

This CDR3 is CASSLNRASSGRAYNEQFF. The DNA of the CDR3 is TGTGCCAGCAGCTTAAACCGGGCTAGTAGCGGGAGAGCCTACAATGAGCAGTTCTTC. The chain carries TRBV7-9 and TRBJ2-1, with 9 bases matching TRBD2. CDR1 and CDR2 from the germline V gene are SEHNR and FQNEAQ (reference sequence). V shed 2 bases, J shed 2 bases, and the junction held 13 bases outside the gene matches. The CDR3 spans 19 residues. The entire variable domain, with the rest obtained from reference TRBV7-9 and TRBJ2-1, is as follows: DTGVSQNPRHKITKRGQNVTFRCDPISEHNRLYWYRQTLGQGPEFLTYFQNEAQLEKSRLLSDRFSAERPKGSFSTLEIQRTEQGDSAMYLCASSLNRASSGRAYNEQFFGPGTRLTVL.

Concerning this clone itself: The same CDR3 can be traced to other DNA sequences in this sample. The chain combines TRBV27 with TRBJ2-2, with D perhaps TRBD1 (5 bases). V lost 6 bases and J 3 bases, leaving 8 bases between the germline ends. Per germline, CDR1 MNHEY and CDR2 SMNVEV (reference sequence). The CDR3 has 13 amino acids. The chain's CDR3 is CASSFRDTGELFF. The CDR3, as DNA: TGTGCCAGCAGCTTCAGGGACACCGGGGAGCTGTTTTTT.

J is TRBJ2-7 and V is TRBV7-9, with no clear D. The CDR3 sequence is 13 residues long. Germline assignment: CDR1 SEHNR and CDR2 FQNEAQ (reference sequence). Trimming shortened V by 4 bases and J by 2 bases, and 9 bases separated the two germline ends. The CDR3 DNA reads TGTGCCAGCAGCTCCCCGCTGACCTACGAGCAGTACTTC. Protein product: CASSSPLTYEQYF.

The chain joins TRBV21-1 to TRBJ2-1; the D segment call TRBD1 is taken from the table without a DNA check. TRBV21-1 represents a pseudogene. The CDR3 covers 16 residues. CDR3 sequence: CANPRTGKRKDNEQFF. CDR3 bases: TGTGCCAACCCCCGGACAGGGAAACGAAAGGACAATGAGCAGTTCTTC.

The CDR3 spells CASSSDRGMDTQYF. The CDR3 DNA follows: TGTGCCAGCAGTTCGGACAGGGGGATGGATACGCAGTATTTT. V is TRBV6-5 and J is TRBJ2-3; 10 bases line up with TRBD1. V trimming: 4 bases; J trimming: 6 bases; junction bases outside the gene matches: 4. In germline, CDR1 is MNHEY, CDR2 SVGAGI. The CDR3 is made up of 14 amino acids.

The chain uses TRBV19 and TRBJ2-6; 8 bases are shared with TRBD2. The CDR3 length is 18 residues. J lost 1 base, V lost 3 bases, and 8 bases had no gene match. The V gene's germline CDR1 is LNHDA and CDR2 SQIVND (reference sequence). CDR3 nucleotides: TGTGCCAGTAGTATTCTCCGGGAGGGGGTGTCTGGGGCCAACGTCCTGACTTTC. Its protein product is CASSILREGVSGANVLTF.

The chain joins TRBV28 to TRBJ1-5; D unresolved. This CDR3 has 16 residues. V shed 4 bases and J shed 3 bases, with 16 bases lying between them. Germline V lookup: CDR1 MDHEN, CDR2 SYDVKM. The CDR3 spells CASSSLLPKLNQPQHF. CDR3 nucleotides: TGTGCCAGCAGTTCCCTCCTCCCTAAACTCAATCAGCCCCAGCATTTT.

The chain uses TRBV5-1 and TRBJ1-5; D perhaps matches TRBD1 (6 bases). Germline V lookup: CDR1 SGHRS, CDR2 YFSETQ. The germline V and J ends were trimmed by 2 bases and 7 bases, with 13 bases remaining between them. This CDR3 comprises 14 residues. The CDR3 protein is CASSLQGTGQPQHF. The DNA of the CDR3 is TGCGCCAGCAGCTTACAGGGTACAGGACAGCCCCAGCATTTT.

This chain links TRBV7-8 with TRBJ2-7, with D perhaps matching TRBD1 (5 bases). The CDR3 is 14 residues long. V lost 5 bases and J lost 4, with 15 bases in between. CDR1 SGHVS and CDR2 FQNEAQ come from the germline V gene. The CDR3 coding sequence is TGTGCCAGCAGCCTGGTTGGGGCTTCGTACGAGCAGTACTTC. Translation: CASSLVGASYEQYF.

The chain is built from TRBV10-2 and TRBJ1-1, with a possible D match to TRBD1 (6 bases). The germline V and J ends were trimmed by 6 bases and 3 bases, with 11 bases remaining between them. Germline CDR1 and CDR2: WSHSY and SAAADI. The CDR3 is 13 residues long. The DNA of the CDR3 is TGCGCCAGCAGCGCAGGGGCGGACACTGAAGCTTTCTTT. It codes for CASSAGADTEAFF.

The J gene is TRBJ2-7, the V gene TRBV5-4; 8 positions match TRBD1. V trimming: 4 bases; J trimming: 7 bases; junction bases outside the gene matches: 7. The CDR3 is made up of 13 amino acids. Germline V gives CDR1 SGHNT, CDR2 YYREEE (reference sequence). CDR3 protein: CASSPTGAREQYF. DNA for the CDR3: TGTGCCAGCAGCCCGACAGGGGCAAGGGAGCAGTACTTC. The variable domain in full, completed from reference TRBV5-4 and TRBJ2-7, reads ETGVTQSPTHLIKTRGQQVTLRCSSQSGHNTVSWYQQALGQGPQFIFQYYREEENGRGNFPPRFSGLQFPNYSSELNVNALELDDSALYLCASSPTGAREQYFGPGTRLTVT.

This chain connects TRBV25-1 to TRBJ2-7; 11 bases fit TRBD1. The junction had 5 bases not matched to a gene; V was cut back by 2 bases and J by 2 bases. This CDR3 contains 16 residues. Germline-derived CDR1 and CDR2 are MGHDK and SYGVNS. The CDR3 DNA is TGTGCCAGCAGTGAACTGCCGGGACAGGGGGCCTACGAGCAGTACTTC. Amino acids: CASSELPGQGAYEQYF.

The chain links TRBV11-2 to TRBJ2-7; no clear D gene. Germline V CDR1 and CDR2: SGHAT, FQNNGV. This CDR3 spans 11 amino acids. Trimming removed 5 bases from V and 3 bases from J, with 5 bases in between. The CDR3 reads CASSLYYEQYF. In DNA, the CDR3 is TGTGCCAGCAGCCTGTACTACGAGCAGTACTTC.

J is TRBJ2-7 and V is TRBV2, with D perhaps TRBD2 (6 bases). Trimming removed 2 bases from V and 2 bases from J, with 13 bases in between. The CDR3 runs to 15 residues. The V gene's germline CDR1 is SNHLY and CDR2 FYNNEI. The CDR3 loop is CASSELAGPTYEQYF. Written as DNA, the CDR3 is TGTGCCAGCAGTGAATTGGCGGGGCCCACCTACGAGCAGTACTTC.

CDR3 sequence: CASSFVGEQFF. The CDR3 DNA reads as TGTGCCAGCAGTTTCGTAGGTGAGCAGTTCTTC. This chain uses TRBV27 with TRBJ2-1; no clear D. Trimming shortened V by 3 bases and J by 9 bases, and 6 bases separated the two germline ends. Germline V gene data show CDR1 as MNHEY and CDR2 as SMNVEV (reference sequence). This CDR3 has 11 residues.

J is TRBJ2-1 and V is TRBV7-9; D unclear. V dropped 5 bases and J dropped 3 bases, with 17 bases sitting between them. Germline CDR1 reads SEHNR; CDR2 reads FQNEAQ (reference sequence). The CDR3 consists of 16 residues. The CDR3 DNA reads TGTGCCAGCAGCCGTGCGACTCAGGCCAACTACAATGAGCAGTTCTTC. Its protein product is CASSRATQANYNEQFF.

V is TRBV5-6 and J is TRBJ1-3; the D gene is possibly TRBD1 (5 bases). The CDR3 has 14 residues. V dropped 6 bases and J dropped 2 bases, with 12 bases sitting between them. The germline gives CDR1 SGHDT, CDR2 YYEEEE. CDR3 amino acids: CASTLWGAGNTIYF. CDR3 nucleotides: TGTGCCAGCACCCTGTGGGGGGCTGGAAACACCATATATTTT.

Remarks on this clone: The sample contains more than one DNA sequence encoding this CDR3. This chain links TRBV5-1 with TRBJ2-1; the match to TRBD2 covers 8 bases. The V segment lost 5 bases and the J segment 0 bases; nucleotides outside the gene matches: 4. CDR1 and CDR2 (germline): SGHRS, YFSETQ. The CDR3 length is 15 residues. CDR3 DNA: TGCGCCAGCAGTTCAAGCGGGAGCTCCTACAATGAGCAGTTCTTC. Translated: CASSSSGSSYNEQFF.

The rearrangement joins TRBV7-6 to TRBJ2-2, with 12 bases fitting TRBD2. V trimming: 3 bases; J trimming: 6 bases; junction bases outside the gene matches: 2. CDR1 and CDR2 (germline): SGHVS, FNYEAQ. The CDR3 spans 15 residues. In nucleotides, the CDR3 is TGTGCCAGCAGCTTGACTAGCGGGAGTGCCGGGGAGCTGTTTTTT. Amino acids: CASSLTSGSAGELFF.

The genes are TRBV9 and TRBJ2-2; D is unclear. CDR1 is SGDLS, CDR2 YYNGEE, per germline. The CDR3 length is 17 residues. Trimming took off 0 bases at V and 7 bases at J, with 19 bases between the two ends. The DNA for the CDR3 is TGTGCCAGCAGCGTAGATGGGTCCCCCTCAACCCTCGGGGAGCTGTTTTTT. Translating gives CASSVDGSPSTLGELFF.

This chain connects TRBV29-1 to TRBJ2-7; 12 bases are a match to TRBD2. This CDR3 comprises 16 residues. V was clipped by 0 bases and J by 1 base; unmatched bases: 4. CDR1 and CDR2 from the germline V gene are SQVTM and ANQGSEA. The CDR3 nucleotides are TGCAGCGTTGAAGACCCACTAGCGGGGGGATCCTACGAGCAGTACTTC. It is translated as CSVEDPLAGGSYEQYF.

The rearrangement uses TRBV4-1 and TRBJ2-7; the match to TRBD2 covers 14 bases. V lost 3 bases, J lost 3 bases, and 1 base stayed unmatched. CDR1 and CDR2 from the germline V gene are MGHRA and YSYEKL. The CDR3 has 15 residues. The CDR3 is CASSHGLAGGYEQYF. The CDR3 DNA reads TGCGCCAGCAGCCACGGACTAGCGGGAGGCTACGAGCAGTACTTC.

The genes are TRBV5-6 and TRBJ2-2; 15 positions agree with TRBD2. The CDR3 runs to 16 residues. Per the germline V gene, CDR1 is SGHDT and CDR2 is YYEEEE. The V and J ends lost 3 bases and 5 bases, in that order; junction bases with no gene match: 2. Written as DNA, the CDR3 is TGTGCCAGCAGCTGGGGGACTAGCGGGAGGACCGGGGAGCTGTTTTTT. This encodes CASSWGTSGRTGELFF.

The chain is built from TRBV11-2 and TRBJ1-2; D is perhaps TRBD1 (5 bases). The CDR3 is 13 residues long. V lost 4 bases and J lost 4, with 10 bases in between. Germline loops: CDR1 SGHAT, CDR2 FQNNGV. The CDR3 DNA sequence: TGTGCCAGCAGCTCGACAGAGGCCTATGGCTACACCTTC. It translates to CASSSTEAYGYTF.

J is TRBJ2-1 and V is TRBV7-7, with 10 positions matching TRBD2. CDR3 size: 14 residues. From germline, CDR1 is SSHAT and CDR2 FNYEAQ (reference sequence). With 6 bases clipped from V and 7 bases from J, the junction kept 6 bases outside the gene matches. The CDR3 DNA sequence: TGTGCCAGCAGTTTTAGCGGGAGGACGAATGAGCAGTTCTTC. Amino acids: CASSFSGRTNEQFF. Combining the CDR3 with reference TRBV7-7 and TRBJ2-1 gives the whole variable domain GAGVSQSPRYKVTKRGQDVTLRCDPISSHATLYWYQQALGQGPEFLTYFNYEAQPDKSGLPSDRFSAERPEGSISTLTIQRTEQRDSAMYRCASSFSGRTNEQFFGPGTRLTVL.

This sequence joins TRBV6-6 and TRBJ2-3, with TRBD2 identical over 13 bases. CDR1 MNHNY and CDR2 SVGAGI come from the germline V gene (reference sequence). J gave up 1 base and V 7 bases, and 5 bases lay outside the gene matches. The CDR3 consists of 16 residues. This CDR3 reads CASTSGLAGGTDTQYF. The CDR3 DNA is TGTGCCAGCACCTCCGGACTAGCGGGGGGCACAGATACGCAGTATTTT.

The gene calls are TRBV4-1 and TRBJ2-7, with a tentative D call TRBD2 (6 bases). Trimming shortened V by 1 base and J by 2 bases, and 15 bases separated the two germline ends. CDR3 length equals 16 residues. CDR1 is MGHRA and CDR2 is YSYEKL in the germline V gene. CDR3 sequence (DNA): TGCGCCAGCAGCCAAGGGGTTGGGAGGTCAACCTACGAGCAGTACTTC. Residues: CASSQGVGRSTYEQYF.